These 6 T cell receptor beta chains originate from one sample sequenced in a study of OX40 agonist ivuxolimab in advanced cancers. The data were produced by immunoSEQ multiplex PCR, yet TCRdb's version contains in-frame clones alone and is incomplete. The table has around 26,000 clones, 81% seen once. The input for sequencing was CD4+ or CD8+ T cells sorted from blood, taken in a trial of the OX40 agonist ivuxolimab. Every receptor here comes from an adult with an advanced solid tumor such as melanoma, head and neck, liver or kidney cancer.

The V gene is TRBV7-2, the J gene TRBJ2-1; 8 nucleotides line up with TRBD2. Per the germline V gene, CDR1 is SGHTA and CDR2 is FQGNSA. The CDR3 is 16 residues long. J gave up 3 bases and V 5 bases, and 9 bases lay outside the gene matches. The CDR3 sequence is CASSPSSGGLYNEQFF. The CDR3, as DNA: TGTGCCAGCAGCCCTTCAAGCGGGGGCCTCTACAATGAGCAGTTCTTC. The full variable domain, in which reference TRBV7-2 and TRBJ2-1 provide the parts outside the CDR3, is GAGVSQSPSNKVTEKGKDVELRCDPISGHTALYWYRQSLGQGLEFLIYFQGNSAPDKSGLPSDRFSAERTGGSVSTLTIQRTQQEDSAVYLCASSPSSGGLYNEQFFGPGTRLTVL.

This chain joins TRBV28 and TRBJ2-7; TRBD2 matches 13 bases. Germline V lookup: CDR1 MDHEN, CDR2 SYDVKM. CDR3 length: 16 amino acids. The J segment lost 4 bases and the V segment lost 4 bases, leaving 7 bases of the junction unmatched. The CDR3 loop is CASSSITSGRAYEQYF. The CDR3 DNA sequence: TGTGCCAGCAGTTCCATAACTAGCGGGAGGGCTTACGAGCAGTACTTC.

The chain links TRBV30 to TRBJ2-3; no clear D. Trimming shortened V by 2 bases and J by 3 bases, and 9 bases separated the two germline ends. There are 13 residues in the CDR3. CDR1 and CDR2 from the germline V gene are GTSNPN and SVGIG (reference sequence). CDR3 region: CAWSLVSTDTQYF. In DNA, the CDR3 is TGTGCCTGGAGTCTAGTTAGTACAGATACGCAGTATTTT.

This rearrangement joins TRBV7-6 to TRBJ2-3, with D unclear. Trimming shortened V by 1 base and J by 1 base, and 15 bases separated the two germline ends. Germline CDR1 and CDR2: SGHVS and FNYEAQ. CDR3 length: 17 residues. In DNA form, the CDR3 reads TGTGCCAGCAGCTTAGTCTCGGTAGTTGGGGGCACAGATACGCAGTATTTT. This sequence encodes CASSLVSVVGGTDTQYF. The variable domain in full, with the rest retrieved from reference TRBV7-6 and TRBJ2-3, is GAGVSQSPRYKVTKRGQDVALRCDPISGHVSLYWYRQALGQGPEFLTYFNYEAQQDKSGLPNDRFSAERPEGSISTLTIQRTEQRDSAMYRCASSLVSVVGGTDTQYFGPGTRLTVL.

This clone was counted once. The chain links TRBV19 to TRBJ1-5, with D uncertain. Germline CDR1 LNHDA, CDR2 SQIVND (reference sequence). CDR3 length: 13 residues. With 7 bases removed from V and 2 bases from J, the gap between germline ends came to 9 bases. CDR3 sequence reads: CASTLTGNQPQHF. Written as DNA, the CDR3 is TGTGCCAGTACCTTGACTGGCAATCAGCCCCAGCATTTT.

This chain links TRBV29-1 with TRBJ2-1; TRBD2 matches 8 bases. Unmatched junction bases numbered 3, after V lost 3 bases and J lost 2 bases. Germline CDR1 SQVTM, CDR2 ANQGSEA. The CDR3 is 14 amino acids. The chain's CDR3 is CSVDSGTPYNEQFF. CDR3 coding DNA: TGCAGCGTTGATAGCGGGACACCCTACAATGAGCAGTTCTTC.